This TCR beta chain was recorded in a study of brain metastases from non-small cell lung cancer. This clone was seen a single time. The assay was immunoSEQ multiplex PCR, and TCRdb's table has in-frame clones only and misses some. The sample includes 14,000 to 15,000 clones, approximately 82% of them seen just once. There are 16 residues in the CDR3. Trimming removed 7 bases from V and 6 bases from J, with 22 bases in between. Germline values: CDR1 SGHNT, CDR2 YYREEE (reference sequence). The sequencing input was primary lung tumor tissue. The rearrangement links TRBV5-4 to TRBJ2-2; weak D call: TRBD2 (6 bases). The sequence came from a donor over 35 with non-small cell lung cancer. CDR3 residues: CASQPLRGKRAGELFF. The CDR3 DNA reads TGTGCCAGCCAACCCCTCCGAGGGAAGCGGGCCGGGGAGCTGTTTTTT.